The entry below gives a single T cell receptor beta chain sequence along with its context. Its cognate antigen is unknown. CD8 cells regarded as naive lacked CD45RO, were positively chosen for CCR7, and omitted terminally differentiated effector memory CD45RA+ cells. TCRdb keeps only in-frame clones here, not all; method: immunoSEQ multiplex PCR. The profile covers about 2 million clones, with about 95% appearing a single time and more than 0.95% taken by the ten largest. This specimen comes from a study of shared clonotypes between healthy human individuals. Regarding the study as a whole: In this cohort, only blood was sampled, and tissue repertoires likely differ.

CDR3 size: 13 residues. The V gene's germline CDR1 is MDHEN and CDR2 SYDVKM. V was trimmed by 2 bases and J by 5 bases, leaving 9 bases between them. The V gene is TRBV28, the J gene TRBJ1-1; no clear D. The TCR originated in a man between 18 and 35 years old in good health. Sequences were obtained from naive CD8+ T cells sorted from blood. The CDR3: CASSLEAWTEAFF. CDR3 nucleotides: TGTGCCAGCAGTTTAGAGGCCTGGACTGAAGCTTTCTTT.